This T cell receptor beta chain was sequenced for a study of T cells after yellow fever vaccination. TCRdb fed the 5' RACE reads into MiXCR, producing one record per CDR3 protein. The top ten hold roughly 17% of the sample, which has approximately 580,000 distinct CDR3 sequences, around 17% seen once. Per germline, CDR1 MNHNY and CDR2 SVGAGI (reference sequence). The CDR3 consists of 11 residues. Deletions cut 8 bases from V and 6 bases from J, with 10 bases between. As for this clonotype: Its antigen is currently unknown.

Study conclusions and caveats: The booster response re-showed most primary clones: more than 95% CD4, more than 80% CD8. Although the secondary response was weaker, it peaked faster, at day 5 versus 15. Clonotypes found in both CD4 and CD8 compartments made up a small share.

J is TRBJ1-1 and V is TRBV6-6, with D unresolved. The starting material was PBMCs, obtained 5 to 6 days after the first yellow fever vaccination. The sequence was collected from a man aged 18 to 35 who received the YFV17D yellow fever vaccine. The CDR3 sequence is CASGRGAEAFF. CDR3 coding DNA: TGTGCCAGCGGCCGTGGGGCTGAAGCTTTCTTT.